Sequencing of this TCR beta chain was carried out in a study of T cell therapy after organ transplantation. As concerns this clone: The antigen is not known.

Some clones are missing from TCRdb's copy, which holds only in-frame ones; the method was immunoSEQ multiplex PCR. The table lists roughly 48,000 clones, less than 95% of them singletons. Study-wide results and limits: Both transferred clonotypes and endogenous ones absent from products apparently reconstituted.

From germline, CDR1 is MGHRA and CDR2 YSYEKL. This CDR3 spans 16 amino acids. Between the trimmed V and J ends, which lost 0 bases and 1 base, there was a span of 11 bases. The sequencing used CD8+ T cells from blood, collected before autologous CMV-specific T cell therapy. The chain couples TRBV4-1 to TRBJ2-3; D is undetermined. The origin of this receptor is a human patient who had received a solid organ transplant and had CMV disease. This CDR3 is CASSQDGSLGTDTQYF. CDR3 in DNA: TGCGCCAGCAGCCAAGATGGGTCACTCGGCACAGATACGCAGTATTTT.